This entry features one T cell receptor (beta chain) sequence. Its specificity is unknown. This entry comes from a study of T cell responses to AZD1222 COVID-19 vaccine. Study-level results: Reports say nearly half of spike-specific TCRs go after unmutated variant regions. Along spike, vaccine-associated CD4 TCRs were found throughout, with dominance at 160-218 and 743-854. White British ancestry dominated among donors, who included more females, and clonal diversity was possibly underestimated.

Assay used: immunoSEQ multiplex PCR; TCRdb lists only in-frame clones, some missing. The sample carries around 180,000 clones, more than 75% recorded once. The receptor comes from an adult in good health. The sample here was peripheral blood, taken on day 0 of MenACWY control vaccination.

CDR3 loop: CAWSKSTGGNQPQHF. The CDR3 DNA follows: TGTGCCTGGAGTAAATCCACAGGGGGGAATCAGCCCCAGCATTTT. This sequence joins TRBV30 and TRBJ1-5; TRBD1 aligns across 8 bases. The germline V gene encodes CDR1 GTSNPN and CDR2 SVGIG (reference sequence). V lost 2 bases, J lost 4 bases, and 7 bases stayed unmatched. The CDR3 has 15 amino acids.